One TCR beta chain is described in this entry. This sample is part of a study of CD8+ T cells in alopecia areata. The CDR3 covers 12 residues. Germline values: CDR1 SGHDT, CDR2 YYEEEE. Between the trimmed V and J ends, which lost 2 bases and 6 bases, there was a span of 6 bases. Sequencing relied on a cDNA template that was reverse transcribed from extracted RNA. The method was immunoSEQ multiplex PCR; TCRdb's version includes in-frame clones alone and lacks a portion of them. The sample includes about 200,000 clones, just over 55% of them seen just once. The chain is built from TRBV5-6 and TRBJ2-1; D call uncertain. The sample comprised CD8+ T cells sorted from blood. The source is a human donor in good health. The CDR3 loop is CASSFPGNEQFF. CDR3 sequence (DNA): TGTGCCAGCAGCTTCCCAGGCAATGAGCAGTTCTTC.